One and the same sample provided the 10 T cell receptor beta chains below, sequenced in a study of tissue T cells after allogeneic stem cell transplantation. The repertoire was sequenced with immunoSEQ multiplex PCR; TCRdb's copy has only in-frame clones and lacks some. This sample has some 8,000 clones; 37% occur once, and the top ten carry approximately 3.3%. The time point here: mouse harvest day 14 after allogeneic transplant. Mouse grafts combined 10^7 T-cell-depleted bone marrow cells with 10^6 splenic CD5+ T cells. The sample taken for sequencing was skin. These receptors were obtained from a female BALB/c mouse given C57BL/6 T cells with graft-versus-host disease after an allogeneic hematopoietic cell transplant.

Of note for this clone: Gene names are the mouse ones. The sequence runs out 1 residue before the end of the CDR3; the remainder is reconstructed from the germline J gene. V and J are TRBV13-2 and TRBJ2-2; D uncertain. V was shortened by 0 bases and J by 3 bases, with 0 bases between the two germline ends. This CDR3 has 12 residues. CDR1 NNHNN and CDR2 SYGAGS come from the germline V gene (reference sequence). The CDR3 reads CASGDDTGQLYF. CDR3 DNA (partial): TGTGCCAGCGGTGATGACACCGGGCAGCTCTAC.

This clone occurred once. Genes here carry mouse names. The read ends 1 residue before the CDR3 terminus; that terminus is restored from the germline J gene. The chain joins TRBV26 to TRBJ2-4; D unresolved. CDR3 length equals 13 residues. V was pared by 4 bases and J by 0 bases, with 5 bases between. CDR1 and CDR2 from the germline V gene are KGHPV and FQNQEV (reference sequence). The part of the CDR3 DNA that was read is TGTGCCAGCAGTCCTCAAAGTCAAAACACCTTGTAC. Translation: CASSPQSQNTLY. The full CDR3 protein is CASSPQSQNTLYF. Complete variable domain (other parts from reference TRBV26 and TRBJ2-4): NSKVIQTPRYLVKGQGQKAKMRCIPEKGHPVVFWYQQNKNNEFKFLINFQNQEVLQQIDMTEKRFSAECPSNSPCSLEIQSSEAGDSALYLCASSPQSQNTLYFGAGTRLSVL.

Of note for this clone: The gene names here belong to mouse. The read ends 1 residue early relative to the CDR3; the germline J gene fills the gap. The rearrangement joins TRBV2 to TRBJ2-5; 11 bases are shared with TRBD1. Germline V gene lookup returns CDR1 LGHNA and CDR2 YSYQKL. This CDR3 spans 14 amino acids. Trimming at V came to 2 bases and at J to 6 bases, leaving 1 base not matched to a gene. CDR3 DNA (partial): TGTGCCAGCAGCCAACGGGACAGGGGGGACACCCAGTAC. Its protein product is CASSQRDRGDTQY. The CDR3 in full is CASSQRDRGDTQYF.

A word on this clone: Genes here carry mouse names. The CDR3 goes on 1 residue after the read ends, and that part is filled in from the germline J gene. The V gene is TRBV3, the J gene TRBJ1-2; no reliable D call. The ends were cut back, 2 bases at V and 0 bases at J, with 4 bases in the middle. The CDR3 totals 13 residues. Germline lookup yields CDR1 SNHLY and CDR2 FYNGKV (reference sequence). The CDR3 DNA, read in part, is TGTGCCAGCAGCTTAACTGCAAACTCCGACTACACC. This codes for CASSLTANSDYT. The whole CDR3 is CASSLTANSDYTF. The variable domain in full, with the rest retrieved from reference TRBV3 and TRBJ1-2, is GPKVLQIPSHQIIDMGQMVTLNCDPVSNHLYFYWYKQILGQQMEFLVNFYNGKVMEKSKLFKDQFSVERPDGSYFTLKIQPTALEDSAVYFCASSLTANSDYTFGSGTRLLVI.

This clone is classed as medium-sized. The genes and germline here are from mouse. The CDR3 end is not reached by the read, which stops 1 residue before it; the germline J gene fills it in. The V call is TRBV23, the J call TRBJ2-5; the table's D call, TRBD1, was not checked against the DNA. Per germline, CDR1 KGHTA and CDR2 FQNQQP. The CDR3 is 14 amino acids. CDR3 DNA (partial): TGCTCCAGCAGTCAATCGTACACCCAAGACACCCAGTAC. Residues: CSSSQSYTQDTQY. The CDR3 in full is CSSSQSYTQDTQYF.

Details on this clone: Any gene name here is a mouse gene name. The CDR3 is cut off 1 residue early in the read; its end comes from the germline J gene. V and J are TRBV26 and TRBJ2-7; 11 bases map to TRBD2. CDR3 size: 14 residues. The V gene's germline CDR1 is KGHPV and CDR2 FQNQEV (reference sequence). Trimming at V came to 3 bases and at J to 3 bases, leaving 1 base not matched to a gene. The CDR3 loop is CASSLLGGRYEQYF. CDR3 DNA, as far as it was read: TGTGCCAGCAGTCTACTGGGGGGGCGCTATGAACAGTAC.

Regarding this clone: Here the gene names and germline are mouse. The read finishes 1 residue shy of the CDR3 end, and the germline J gene is used to complete it. This sample also contains other DNA sequences that code for the same CDR3. The rearrangement uses TRBV26 and TRBJ2-7; 11 bases are a match to TRBD2. Trimming took 3 bases from V and 1 from J; bases not matched to a gene: 2. The CDR3 is 15 residues long. CDR1 and CDR2 from the germline V gene are KGHPV and FQNQEV (reference sequence). The covered CDR3 bases are TGTGCCAGCAGTCTAGACTGGGGGGGTTCCTATGAACAGTAC. Translation: CASSLDWGGSYEQY. The entire CDR3 is CASSLDWGGSYEQYF.

Sample share makes this clone medium-sized (0.01 to 0.1%). These gene names are mouse names. The read halts 1 residue ahead of the CDR3 end, with the missing end drawn from the germline J gene. The chain links TRBV26 to TRBJ2-5, with a possible D match to TRBD2 (6 bases). This CDR3 has 15 residues. Trimming pared 0 bases from V and 6 bases from J, leaving 13 bases between. Germline-derived CDR1 and CDR2 are KGHPV and FQNQEV (reference sequence). CDR3 DNA (partial): TGTGCCAGCAGTCTGTCGACTGGACAAGGCGACACCCAGTAC. It encodes CASSLSTGQGDTQY. Given in full, the CDR3 is CASSLSTGQGDTQYF.

Comment on this clone: Mouse gene names apply. The CDR3 end falls 1 residue outside the read, so it is completed with the germline J gene. This rearrangement joins TRBV23 to TRBJ2-5; TRBD2 is taken as the D call from the table, unchecked against the DNA. This CDR3 comprises 13 residues. CDR1 and CDR2 from the germline V gene are KGHTA and FQNQQP. CDR3 residues: CSSKLGGQDTQYF. CDR3 DNA, as far as it was read: TGCTCCAGCAAACTGGGGGGCCAAGACACCCAGTAC.

As regards this clone: All gene names here are mouse names. The sequenced CDR3 bases are TGTGCCAGCAGTCTGGACTGGGGGGGCGCGAACACCGGGCAGCTCTAC. Residues: CASSLDWGGANTGQLY. The entire CDR3 is CASSLDWGGANTGQLYF. The rearrangement joins TRBV26 to TRBJ2-2; TRBD2 aligns across 12 bases. Coverage ceases 1 residue before the CDR3 finishes, and the germline J gene fills in the end. V was clipped by 2 bases and J by 2 bases; unmatched bases: 3. The CDR3 totals 17 residues. CDR1 KGHPV and CDR2 FQNQEV come from the germline V gene (reference sequence).